This TCR beta chain was obtained from a study of blood T cell repertoires in COVID-19. The wider study: Sources were T cells, B-cell-depleted T cells, or PBMCs; the material itself was cDNA or gDNA.

Participant-given clinical history determined each cohort assignment. No more than 2 weeks before study entry, exposed participants had met a case of COVID-19. The repertoire was sequenced with immunoSEQ multiplex PCR; TCRdb's copy has only in-frame clones and lacks some. The data show approximately 280,000 clones, with roughly 80% seen just once and around 5% held by the top ten. Germline V lookup: CDR1 SEHNR, CDR2 FQNEAQ (reference sequence). Germline trimming cut 5 bases from V and 0 bases from J; bases unmatched to any gene: 3. The CDR3 is made up of 14 amino acids. The chain joins TRBV7-9 to TRBJ2-7; TRBD2 matches at 8 bases. The source of this sequence is a man aged 40-50 years who had been exposed to COVID-19. Sequencing was performed on PBMCs or T cells enriched from blood (not recorded which). CDR3 in amino acids: CASSLSGTSYEQYF. The CDR3 DNA is TGTGCCAGCAGCCTTAGCGGGACCTCCTACGAGCAGTACTTC.